Listed below are T cell receptor beta chains from one sample, sequenced in a study of cytomegalovirus exposure and HLA in healthy donors. Clones were sequenced by immunoSEQ multiplex PCR, and TCRdb holds only the in-frame ones, with some missing. The data contain 100,000 to 150,000 clones, 60% to 80% of them singletons. Sequenced: PBMCs. The source of these receptors is a male donor in good health and CMV-seronegative. Both conserved end residues are part of each CDR3. The order of the fields is D gene, clone size, J gene, V gene, CDR3 DNA, CDR3 protein. D genes are given only for firm matches. Clone size, where shown, is once, few, many, or a class for clones that have expanded.

d_gene: .; abundance: .; j_gene: TRBJ2-7; v_gene: TRBV7-9; CDR3nt: TGTGCCAGCAGCTCATTGAAGCAGGGTTCTGGCGAGCAGTACTTC; CDR3aa: CASSSLKQGSGEQYF
d_gene: .; abundance: .; j_gene: TRBJ2-3; v_gene: TRBV4-2; CDR3nt: TGTGCCAGCAGCCCCACTCAGCACGGGAGAACAGATACGCAGTATTTT; CDR3aa: CASSPTQHGRTDTQYF
d_gene: TRBD1; abundance: .; j_gene: TRBJ1-2; v_gene: TRBV6-1; CDR3nt: TGTGCCGGCAGCGGAACAGGGGGCCACTATGGCTACACCTTC; CDR3aa: CAGSGTGGHYGYTF
d_gene: TRBD1; abundance: once; j_gene: TRBJ1-5; v_gene: TRBV7-2; CDR3nt: TGTGCCAGCAGCGCCAAAACCCTAGCAGGGGGTGGACAGCCCCAGCATTTT; CDR3aa: CASSAKTLAGGGQPQHF
d_gene: .; abundance: .; j_gene: TRBJ1-1; v_gene: TRBV7-9; CDR3nt: TGTGCCAGCAGCTTAGACAGGATGAACACTGAAGCTTTCTTT; CDR3aa: CASSLDRMNTEAFF
d_gene: .; abundance: few; j_gene: TRBJ1-1; v_gene: TRBV28; CDR3nt: TGTGCCAGCAGTTTGCGTGGTTCTGGTGAAGCTTTCTTT; CDR3aa: CASSLRGSGEAFF
d_gene: TRBD1; abundance: .; j_gene: TRBJ1-5; v_gene: TRBV5-6; CDR3nt: TGTGCCAGCAGCCTGGGATGGGACAGGGCATTCGGACAGCCCCAGCATTTT; CDR3aa: CASSLGWDRAFGQPQHF
d_gene: .; abundance: .; j_gene: TRBJ1-3; v_gene: TRBV7-2; CDR3nt: TGTGCCAGCAGAAACGGCGGGGACTCTGGAAACACCATATATTTT; CDR3aa: CASRNGGDSGNTIYF
d_gene: .; abundance: .; j_gene: TRBJ1-5; v_gene: TRBV28; CDR3nt: TGTGCCAGCAGGACCGGGAAAGCCCGATCAAATCAGCCCCAGCATTTT; CDR3aa: CASRTGKARSNQPQHF
d_gene: .; abundance: .; j_gene: TRBJ1-2; v_gene: TRBV28; CDR3nt: TGTGCCAGCAGCTCTCCCGGGCTCCGGGAGGGCTACACCTTC; CDR3aa: CASSSPGLREGYTF
d_gene: .; abundance: .; j_gene: TRBJ2-5; v_gene: TRBV27; CDR3nt: TGTGCCAGCAGTTTCCGGGATCAAGAGACCCAGTACTTC; CDR3aa: CASSFRDQETQYF
d_gene: TRBD2; abundance: .; j_gene: TRBJ2-3; v_gene: TRBV7-9; CDR3nt: TGTGCCAGCAGCTCCGACGGGAGGGCCCCCGATACGCAGTATTTT; CDR3aa: CASSSDGRAPDTQYF
d_gene: TRBD1; abundance: .; j_gene: TRBJ2-5; v_gene: TRBV5-8; CDR3nt: TGTGCCAGCAGCTCTGGACAGGGGGCGGGTGAGACCCAGTACTTC; CDR3aa: CASSSGQGAGETQYF
d_gene: .; abundance: .; j_gene: TRBJ1-2; v_gene: TRBV14; CDR3nt: TGTGCCGTCAGCGGGGGGAATGGCTACACCTTC; CDR3aa: CAVSGGNGYTF
d_gene: .; abundance: .; j_gene: TRBJ2-1; v_gene: TRBV7-8; CDR3nt: TGTGCCAGCAGCTCTTTCGGGAGTAGCTCCTACAATGAGCAGTTCTTC; CDR3aa: CASSSFGSSSYNEQFF
d_gene: .; abundance: .; j_gene: TRBJ2-2; v_gene: TRBV28; CDR3nt: TGTGCCAGCAGTCGATCGGTAGTCGGGGAGCTGTTTTTT; CDR3aa: CASSRSVVGELFF
d_gene: TRBD1; abundance: .; j_gene: TRBJ2-3; v_gene: TRBV9; CDR3nt: TGTGCCAGCAGCGTAGGGATTCGGACAGGGGGCCTCGATACGCAGTATTTT; CDR3aa: CASSVGIRTGGLDTQYF
d_gene: .; abundance: .; j_gene: TRBJ2-3; v_gene: TRBV28; CDR3nt: TGTGCCAGCAGTTTAGGGGACATAGTCACAGATACGCAGTATTTT; CDR3aa: CASSLGDIVTDTQYF
d_gene: .; abundance: .; j_gene: TRBJ1-1; v_gene: TRBV6-1; CDR3nt: TGTGCCAGCAGTGCTTCAGGGCTAACTGAAGCTTTCTTT; CDR3aa: CASSASGLTEAFF
d_gene: TRBD2; abundance: .; j_gene: TRBJ2-2; v_gene: TRBV5-4; CDR3nt: TGTGCCAGCAGCCCAGGACTAGTCGGGGAGCTGTTTTTT; CDR3aa: CASSPGLVGELFF
d_gene: .; abundance: .; j_gene: TRBJ2-2; v_gene: TRBV28; CDR3nt: TGTGCCAGCAGTTTTAGCACCGGGGAGCTGTTTTTT; CDR3aa: CASSFSTGELFF
d_gene: .; abundance: .; j_gene: TRBJ2-5; v_gene: TRBV20-1; CDR3nt: TGCAGTGCTAGAGTTCAGGAGACCCAGTACTTC; CDR3aa: CSARVQETQYF
d_gene: .; abundance: .; j_gene: TRBJ2-1; v_gene: TRBV9; CDR3nt: TGTGCCAGCAGCGTAGTTCCGGTCTCCTACAATGAGCAGTTCTTC; CDR3aa: CASSVVPVSYNEQFF
d_gene: .; abundance: .; j_gene: TRBJ2-6; v_gene: TRBV7-2; CDR3nt: TGTGCCAGCAGCTTAGGGGGGCCGGGGGGAACTGGGGCCAACGTCCTGACTTTC; CDR3aa: CASSLGGPGGTGANVLTF
d_gene: .; abundance: once; j_gene: TRBJ1-4; v_gene: TRBV7-8; CDR3nt: TGTGCCAGCAGCGATCTCGGTGGTGAAAAACTGTTTTTT; CDR3aa: CASSDLGGEKLFF
d_gene: TRBD1; abundance: .; j_gene: TRBJ1-5; v_gene: TRBV4-3; CDR3nt: TGCGCCAGCAGCCAACAACAGGGGACTCAGCCCCAGCATTTT; CDR3aa: CASSQQQGTQPQHF
d_gene: .; abundance: .; j_gene: TRBJ2-3; v_gene: TRBV5-1; CDR3nt: TGCGCCAGCAGCTCAGGGGACGGCAGCACAGATACGCAGTATTTT; CDR3aa: CASSSGDGSTDTQYF
d_gene: TRBD2; abundance: .; j_gene: TRBJ2-7; v_gene: TRBV11-2; CDR3nt: TGTGCCAGCAGCTTACCTCTAGCGGGAGGAGAGCAGTACTTC; CDR3aa: CASSLPLAGGEQYF
d_gene: .; abundance: .; j_gene: TRBJ2-5; v_gene: TRBV28; CDR3nt: TGTGCCAGCAGACCGTCGCCGACAGGCCGCCAAGAGACCCAGTACTTC; CDR3aa: CASRPSPTGRQETQYF
d_gene: TRBD1; abundance: .; j_gene: TRBJ2-1; v_gene: TRBV10-3; CDR3nt: TGTGCCATCAGTGAGAGACAGGGGGATGAGCAGTTCTTC; CDR3aa: CAISERQGDEQFF
d_gene: .; abundance: .; j_gene: TRBJ1-1; v_gene: TRBV27; CDR3nt: TGTGCCAGCAGTTTCGACAGGTTGAACACTGAAGCTTTCTTT; CDR3aa: CASSFDRLNTEAFF
d_gene: .; abundance: .; j_gene: TRBJ1-5; v_gene: TRBV5-6; CDR3nt: TGTGCCAGCAGCTTGAGGCAGACTAATAGCAATCAGCCCCAGCATTTT; CDR3aa: CASSLRQTNSNQPQHF
d_gene: TRBD1; abundance: few; j_gene: TRBJ2-1; v_gene: TRBV28; CDR3nt: TGTGCCAGCAGTTGGCCGGGACAGGGGCCTTTCGATGAGCAGTTCTTC; CDR3aa: CASSWPGQGPFDEQFF
d_gene: .; abundance: once; j_gene: TRBJ1-4; v_gene: TRBV4-3; CDR3nt: TGCGCCAGCAGCCAAGACCCCAGCGCAACTAATGAAAAACTGTTTTTT; CDR3aa: CASSQDPSATNEKLFF
d_gene: TRBD1; abundance: once; j_gene: TRBJ2-3; v_gene: TRBV5-1; CDR3nt: TGCGCCAGCAGCCTTGTCGGGACAGGGGGCGCAGATACGCAGTATTTT; CDR3aa: CASSLVGTGGADTQYF
d_gene: TRBD1; abundance: .; j_gene: TRBJ2-7; v_gene: TRBV4-1; CDR3nt: TGCGCCAGCAGCCGGGGGACAGGGATTTCCTACGAGCAGTACTTC; CDR3aa: CASSRGTGISYEQYF
d_gene: TRBD2; abundance: .; j_gene: TRBJ2-3; v_gene: TRBV27; CDR3nt: TGTGCCAGCAGTTTATCCTTCGCGGGGGGTCTCAACACGCAGTATTTT; CDR3aa: CASSLSFAGGLNTQYF
d_gene: TRBD1; abundance: .; j_gene: TRBJ2-1; v_gene: TRBV30; CDR3nt: TGTGCCTGGATCAGGGACAGGGGTTTTGGGGAGCAGTTCTTC; CDR3aa: CAWIRDRGFGEQFF
d_gene: .; abundance: .; j_gene: TRBJ2-7; v_gene: TRBV18; CDR3nt: TGTGCCAGCTCACCCCCCTTGAGCGCCTACGAGCAGTACTTC; CDR3aa: CASSPPLSAYEQYF
d_gene: .; abundance: .; j_gene: TRBJ1-3; v_gene: TRBV6-5; CDR3nt: TGTGCCAGCAAACACAGGAACTCTGGAAACACCATATATTTT; CDR3aa: CASKHRNSGNTIYF
d_gene: TRBD2; abundance: .; j_gene: TRBJ2-1; v_gene: TRBV5-4; CDR3nt: TGTGCCAGCAGCTTTAGCGGGGGAGGGGGCGAGCAGTTCTTC; CDR3aa: CASSFSGGGGEQFF
d_gene: .; abundance: once; j_gene: TRBJ2-7; v_gene: TRBV19; CDR3nt: TGTGCCAGTAGTATAGGCCCCTCAACAGCTCCTGAGCAGTACTTC; CDR3aa: CASSIGPSTAPEQYF
d_gene: .; abundance: .; j_gene: TRBJ1-2; v_gene: TRBV2; CDR3nt: TGTGCCAGCAGCCCGGCGGGGGGCTACACCTTC; CDR3aa: CASSPAGGYTF